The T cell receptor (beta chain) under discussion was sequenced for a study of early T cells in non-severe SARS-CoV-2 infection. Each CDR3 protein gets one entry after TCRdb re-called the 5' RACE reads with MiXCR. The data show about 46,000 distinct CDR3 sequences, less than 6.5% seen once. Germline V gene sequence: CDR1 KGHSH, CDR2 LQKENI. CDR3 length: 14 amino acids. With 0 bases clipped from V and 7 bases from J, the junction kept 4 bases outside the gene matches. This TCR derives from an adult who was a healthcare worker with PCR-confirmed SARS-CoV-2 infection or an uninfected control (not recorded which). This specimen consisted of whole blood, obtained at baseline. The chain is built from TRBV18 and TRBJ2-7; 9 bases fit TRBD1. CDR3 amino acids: CASSPPGTGYEQYF. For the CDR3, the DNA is TGTGCCAGCTCACCACCCGGGACAGGGTATGAGCAGTACTTC.